A selection of T cell receptor beta chains follows, all from one sample in a study of long-term antiretroviral therapy in people with HIV. Some clones are missing from TCRdb's copy, which holds only in-frame ones; the method was immunoSEQ multiplex PCR. The repertoire holds 6,500 to 8,500 clones, under 85% seen once, with more than 20% in the top ten. The specimen comprised unsorted PBMCs, sampled 1.1 years after starting antiretroviral therapy. The receptor set was obtained from a man aged 40-55 years with HIV. Each CDR3 is given with its conserved first and last residue. The D gene is left open where the match is weak. Expanded clones are given a class, and other clones once, few, many or no size at all.

CDR3 protein	CDR3 DNA	V gene	J gene	D gene	clone size
CASSLGGLGLDTF	TGTGCCAGCAGCTTGGGTGGCCTCGGGCTGGACACCTTC	TRBV5-4	TRBJ1-2	NA	NA
CAWSGGTGGFQAFF	TGTGCCTGGAGTGGGGGGACAGGGGGCTTTCAAGCTTTCTTT	TRBV30	TRBJ1-1	TRBD1	NA
CASSETTGAVEQYF	TGTGCCAGCAGTGAAACCACAGGAGCTGTCGAGCAGTACTTC	TRBV2	TRBJ2-7	NA	NA
CAWRKGEGSPLHF	TGTGCCTGGAGAAAGGGGGAGGGCTCACCCCTCCACTTT	TRBV30	TRBJ1-6	NA	NA
CASADSLNIQYF	TGTGCCAGCGCTGACAGCTTAAACATTCAGTACTTC	TRBV2	TRBJ2-4	NA	few
CASSQVGLGYTF	TGCGCCAGCAGCCAAGTAGGGCTTGGCTACACCTTC	TRBV4-1	TRBJ1-2	NA	NA
CASSGVANEQFF	TGTGCCAGCAGCGGAGTCGCCAATGAGCAGTTCTTC	TRBV7-9	TRBJ2-1	NA	NA
CASSQDRGLAGRNEQFF	TGTGCCAGCAGCCAAGATCGGGGACTAGCGGGGAGGAATGAGCAGTTCTTC	TRBV14	TRBJ2-1	TRBD2	once
CASSLVGMEAFF	TGTGCCAGCAGCTTAGTTGGTATGGAAGCTTTCTTT	TRBV7-9	TRBJ1-1	NA	NA
CAWSGEDGRTLHF	TGTGCCTGGAGTGGTGAAGATGGGCGGACCCTCCACTTT	TRBV30	TRBJ1-6	NA	NA
CASSLRATGVYEQYF	TGTGCCAGCAGCCTCCGAGCGACAGGAGTCTACGAGCAGTACTTC	TRBV9	TRBJ2-7	NA	NA
CASSPTDVNIQPQHF	TGTGCCAGCAGCCCGACGGACGTGAACATTCAGCCCCAGCATTTT	TRBV9	TRBJ1-5	NA	NA